This is a list of T cell receptor beta chains from one sample in a study of T cell repertoires in cytomegalovirus infection. TCRdb re-analysed the reads in MiXCR, keeping a single row per CDR3 protein. The table lists some 450,000 distinct CDR3 sequences, under 40% of them singletons, with approximately 13% in the top ten. The material sequenced was PBMCs. These receptors were taken from a human donor in good health (CMV status not recorded). Some clones in this sample may be carry-over from other donors' samples. Both conserved end residues are part of each CDR3. Each record gives: J gene, clone size, V gene, D gene, CDR3 protein, CDR3 DNA. D genes are given only for firm matches. Not all rows give a size; the values are once, few, many and, for expanded clones, a class.

J gene: TRBJ2-1
clone size: few
V gene: TRBV7-9
D gene: -
CDR3 protein: CASSGTVYNEQFF
CDR3 DNA: TGTGCCAGCAGCGGGACGGTTTACAATGAGCAGTTCTTC

J gene: TRBJ2-5
clone size: many
V gene: TRBV7-9
D gene: TRBD1
CDR3 protein: CASSLVGQGSSETQYF
CDR3 DNA: TGTGCCAGCAGCTTAGTCGGACAGGGTTCTTCCGAGACCCAGTACTTC

J gene: TRBJ1-2
clone size: -
V gene: TRBV28
D gene: -
CDR3 protein: CASSLLGVYGYTF
CDR3 DNA: TGTGCCAGCAGTTTATTAGGGGTCTATGGCTACACCTTC

J gene: TRBJ2-5
clone size: few
V gene: TRBV6-1
D gene: -
CDR3 protein: CASSYNRGETQYF
CDR3 DNA: TGTGCCAGCAGTTACAATAGGGGGGAGACCCAGTACTTC

J gene: TRBJ2-1
clone size: few
V gene: TRBV6-2/TRBV6-3
D gene: TRBD1
CDR3 protein: CASSLQGARGNEQFF
CDR3 DNA: TGTGCCAGCAGCCTACAGGGGGCCCGCGGCAATGAGCAGTTCTTC

J gene: TRBJ1-3
clone size: -
V gene: TRBV6-6
D gene: TRBD1
CDR3 protein: CATRTGEYDLFRSGNTIYF
CDR3 DNA: TGTGCCACGAGAACAGGGGAATATGATTTGTTTAGGTCTGGAAACACCATATATTTT

J gene: TRBJ2-2
clone size: many
V gene: TRBV5-1
D gene: -
CDR3 protein: CASSLQGVNTGELFF
CDR3 DNA: TGCGCCAGCAGCTTGCAGGGCGTGAACACCGGGGAGCTGTTTTTT

J gene: TRBJ2-5
clone size: few
V gene: TRBV2
D gene: -
CDR3 protein: CASSPGEQTETQYF
CDR3 DNA: TGTGCCAGCAGCCCCGGGGAGCAGACAGAGACCCAGTACTTC

J gene: TRBJ1-6
clone size: few
V gene: TRBV6-5
D gene: -
CDR3 protein: CASRLTRIYNSPLHF
CDR3 DNA: TGTGCCAGCCGTCTTACCAGGATCTATAATTCACCCCTCCACTTT

J gene: TRBJ2-1
clone size: -
V gene: TRBV6-5
D gene: TRBD2
CDR3 protein: CASSHRLAGGPTDEQFF
CDR3 DNA: TGTGCCAGCAGCCACCGACTAGCGGGGGGGCCTACGGATGAGCAGTTCTTC

J gene: TRBJ1-1
clone size: few
V gene: TRBV2
D gene: TRBD1
CDR3 protein: CASSAGQAEAFF
CDR3 DNA: TGTGCCAGCAGCGCGGGACAGGCTGAAGCTTTCTTT

J gene: TRBJ2-7
clone size: few
V gene: TRBV15
D gene: TRBD2
CDR3 protein: CATSRGLAWEQYF
CDR3 DNA: TGTGCCACCAGCAGGGGACTAGCGTGGGAGCAGTACTTC

J gene: TRBJ2-7
clone size: -
V gene: TRBV4-3
D gene: -
CDR3 protein: CASSKDIGGYEQYF
CDR3 DNA: TGCGCCAGCAGCAAAGATATAGGGGGCTACGAGCAGTACTTC

J gene: TRBJ1-6
clone size: many
V gene: TRBV7-2
D gene: TRBD1
CDR3 protein: CASSHRGNNSPLHF
CDR3 DNA: TGTGCCAGCAGCCACAGGGGTAATAATTCACCCCTCCACTTT

J gene: TRBJ1-2
clone size: -
V gene: TRBV2
D gene: -
CDR3 protein: CASRQTGRDYGYTF
CDR3 DNA: TGTGCCAGCAGGCAAACGGGACGGGACTATGGCTACACCTTC

J gene: TRBJ1-5
clone size: -
V gene: TRBV28
D gene: -
CDR3 protein: CASSLSVSSQPQHF
CDR3 DNA: TGTGCCAGCAGTTTATCTGTTTCCAGTCAGCCCCAGCATTTT

J gene: TRBJ2-1
clone size: -
V gene: TRBV6-2/TRBV6-3
D gene: TRBD2
CDR3 protein: CASSSRGAGVLNEQFF
CDR3 DNA: TGTGCCAGCAGTTCCCGGGGAGCGGGGGTGTTGAATGAGCAGTTCTTC

J gene: TRBJ1-3
clone size: few
V gene: TRBV7-9
D gene: TRBD1
CDR3 protein: CASRQMTGDDSYGNTIYF
CDR3 DNA: TGTGCCAGCAGGCAAATGACAGGGGACGACAGCTATGGAAACACCATATATTTT

J gene: TRBJ2-4
clone size: many
V gene: TRBV7-2
D gene: TRBD2
CDR3 protein: CASSPFWPSPSGGFKNIQYF
CDR3 DNA: TGTGCCAGCAGCCCCTTCTGGCCATCACCTAGCGGGGGGTTCAAAAACATTCAGTACTTC

J gene: TRBJ2-7
clone size: few
V gene: TRBV4-1
D gene: -
CDR3 protein: CASSQEDYEQYF
CDR3 DNA: TGCGCCAGCAGCCAAGAGGACTACGAGCAGTACTTC

J gene: TRBJ1-4
clone size: -
V gene: TRBV6-6
D gene: -
CDR3 protein: CASSYLATGSKLFF
CDR3 DNA: TGTGCCAGCAGTTACCTCGCGACAGGATCAAAACTGTTTTTT

J gene: TRBJ2-1
clone size: few
V gene: TRBV6-5
D gene: -
CDR3 protein: CASSQTHRSSYNEQFF
CDR3 DNA: TGTGCCAGCAGTCAAACCCACAGGTCCTCCTACAATGAGCAGTTCTTC

J gene: TRBJ2-3
clone size: -
V gene: TRBV11-2
D gene: TRBD2
CDR3 protein: CASRFGGGGGDTQYF
CDR3 DNA: TGTGCCAGTAGATTCGGGGGGGGCGGGGGAGATACGCAGTATTTT

J gene: TRBJ1-4
clone size: many
V gene: TRBV7-6
D gene: -
CDR3 protein: CASSPLIGATSEKLFF
CDR3 DNA: TGTGCCAGCAGCCCACTTATCGGGGCTACGTCGGAAAAACTGTTTTTT

J gene: TRBJ2-1
clone size: few
V gene: TRBV2
D gene: TRBD2
CDR3 protein: CASPRGTSGEGEQFF
CDR3 DNA: TGTGCCAGCCCAAGAGGGACTAGCGGGGAGGGAGAGCAGTTCTTC

J gene: TRBJ2-2
clone size: few
V gene: TRBV7-6
D gene: -
CDR3 protein: CASSSQTGELFF
CDR3 DNA: TGTGCCAGCAGCTCGCAAACCGGGGAGCTGTTTTTT

J gene: TRBJ1-3
clone size: -
V gene: TRBV29-1
D gene: -
CDR3 protein: CSGAGAGNTIYF
CDR3 DNA: TGCAGCGGAGCGGGTGCTGGAAACACCATATATTTT

J gene: TRBJ1-4
clone size: -
V gene: TRBV6-1
D gene: -
CDR3 protein: CASSVPDDNEKLFF
CDR3 DNA: TGTGCCAGCAGTGTGCCGGATGATAATGAAAAACTGTTTTTT

J gene: TRBJ1-1
clone size: many
V gene: TRBV12-3/TRBV12-4
D gene: TRBD1
CDR3 protein: CASRPGTVNTEAFF
CDR3 DNA: TGTGCCAGCAGGCCCGGGACAGTGAACACTGAAGCTTTCTTT

J gene: TRBJ1-2
clone size: -
V gene: TRBV12-3/TRBV12-4
D gene: -
CDR3 protein: CASSFREAGYTF
CDR3 DNA: TGTGCCAGCAGTTTCAGGGAGGCTGGCTACACCTTC

J gene: TRBJ1-1
clone size: once
V gene: TRBV6-2/TRBV6-3
D gene: -
CDR3 protein: CASSYRGKVTEAFF
CDR3 DNA: TGTGCCAGCAGTTACAGGGGAAAGGTCACTGAAGCTTTCTTT

J gene: TRBJ1-2
clone size: few
V gene: TRBV6-8
D gene: -
CDR3 protein: CASSYGAPYGYTF
CDR3 DNA: TGTGCCAGCAGTTACGGAGCACCCTATGGCTACACCTTC

J gene: TRBJ2-3
clone size: -
V gene: TRBV14
D gene: TRBD2
CDR3 protein: CASSQEAGGTDTQYF
CDR3 DNA: TGTGCCAGCAGCCAAGAAGCGGGGGGCACAGATACGCAGTATTTT

J gene: TRBJ2-5
clone size: -
V gene: TRBV6-6
D gene: -
CDR3 protein: CASSEAPDSIETQYF
CDR3 DNA: TGTGCCAGCAGTGAGGCCCCGGACTCCATCGAGACCCAGTACTTC

J gene: TRBJ1-1
clone size: few
V gene: TRBV14
D gene: TRBD1
CDR3 protein: CASSVGTARLNTEAFF
CDR3 DNA: TGTGCCAGCAGCGTTGGGACAGCTCGACTTAACACTGAAGCTTTCTTT

J gene: TRBJ2-2
clone size: -
V gene: TRBV7-6
D gene: TRBD1
CDR3 protein: CDSSRGQGCSGELFF
CDR3 DNA: TGTGACAGCAGCCGCGGACAGGGGTGTTCCGGGGAGCTTTTTTTT

J gene: TRBJ2-1
clone size: -
V gene: TRBV6-2/TRBV6-3
D gene: -
CDR3 protein: CASKSVFSSYNEQFF
CDR3 DNA: TGTGCCAGCAAATCGGTCTTCAGCTCCTACAATGAGCAGTTCTTC

J gene: TRBJ1-1
clone size: -
V gene: TRBV7-2
D gene: TRBD1
CDR3 protein: CASSHGTGGAVSTEAFF
CDR3 DNA: TGTGCCAGCAGCCACGGGACAGGGGGCGCGGTAAGCACTGAAGCTTTCTTT

J gene: TRBJ1-5
clone size: few
V gene: TRBV6-6
D gene: -
CDR3 protein: CASSFGSVGNQPQHF
CDR3 DNA: TGTGCCAGCAGTTTCGGGAGTGTTGGCAATCAGCCCCAGCATTTT

J gene: TRBJ2-7
clone size: -
V gene: TRBV7-6
D gene: -
CDR3 protein: CASSSLVGKTYEQYF
CDR3 DNA: TGTGCCAGCAGCTCCTTGGTGGGGAAAACCTACGAGCAGTACTTC

J gene: TRBJ2-5
clone size: many
V gene: TRBV7-9
D gene: -
CDR3 protein: CASSLSMETQYF
CDR3 DNA: TGTGCCAGCAGCTTGAGTATGGAGACCCAGTACTTC

J gene: TRBJ1-4
clone size: -
V gene: TRBV19
D gene: TRBD1
CDR3 protein: CASSIGQVRYEKLFF
CDR3 DNA: TGTGCCAGTAGTATCGGACAGGTTCGATATGAAAAACTGTTTTTT

J gene: TRBJ1-5
clone size: -
V gene: TRBV19
D gene: TRBD1
CDR3 protein: CASRRDRGVNQPQHF
CDR3 DNA: TGTGCCAGTAGGAGAGACAGGGGAGTTAATCAGCCCCAGCATTTT

J gene: TRBJ2-5
clone size: many
V gene: TRBV7-8
D gene: -
CDR3 protein: CASSPTTGRETQYF
CDR3 DNA: TGTGCCAGCAGCCCCACGACAGGGAGGGAGACCCAGTACTTC

J gene: TRBJ2-1
clone size: few
V gene: TRBV12-3/TRBV12-4
D gene: -
CDR3 protein: CASSIYHEQFF
CDR3 DNA: TGTGCCAGCAGTATATATCATGAGCAGTTCTTC

J gene: TRBJ2-7
clone size: -
V gene: TRBV2
D gene: -
CDR3 protein: CASSETSPGQSLPYEQYF
CDR3 DNA: TGTGCCAGCAGTGAAACCTCACCGGGACAATCCTTACCTTACGAGCAGTACTTC

J gene: TRBJ2-5
clone size: few
V gene: TRBV5-4
D gene: -
CDR3 protein: CATAYGGPQETQYF
CDR3 DNA: TGTGCCACTGCTTACGGGGGGCCCCAAGAGACCCAGTACTTC

J gene: TRBJ1-2
clone size: few
V gene: TRBV19
D gene: -
CDR3 protein: CASSIVDGYTF
CDR3 DNA: TGTGCCAGTAGTATTGTGGATGGCTACACCTTC

J gene: TRBJ1-1
clone size: many
V gene: TRBV7-9
D gene: -
CDR3 protein: CASSYWGEAEAFF
CDR3 DNA: TGTGCCAGCAGCTATTGGGGGGAGGCTGAAGCTTTCTTT

J gene: TRBJ2-3
clone size: few
V gene: TRBV6-4
D gene: -
CDR3 protein: CASSPTAALTDTQYF
CDR3 DNA: TGTGCCAGCAGTCCGACAGCGGCCCTCACAGATACGCAGTATTTT

J gene: TRBJ1-2
clone size: few
V gene: TRBV4-2
D gene: -
CDR3 protein: CASSQPDGSNYGYTF
CDR3 DNA: TGTGCCAGCAGCCAACCGGACGGGTCTAACTATGGCTACACCTTC

J gene: TRBJ1-1
clone size: -
V gene: TRBV20-1
D gene: -
CDR3 protein: CSARKGGTEAFF
CDR3 DNA: TGCAGTGCTAGAAAGGGGGGCACTGAAGCTTTCTTT